Sequencing of this TCR beta chain was carried out in a study of type 1 regulatory T cells. With respect to this clonotype: What it binds is not known.

The V gene lost 9 bases and the J gene lost 2 bases, with 17 bases spanning the gap. In germline, CDR1 is SNHLY, CDR2 FYNNEI. The CDR3 is 14 residues long. T-allo10 cells from the graft donor were described as anergic, host-alloantigen-specific, and alloantigen-specific suppressors. TCRdb ran MiXCR on the reads and lists one entry per CDR3 protein. The sample contains 60,000 to 80,000 distinct CDR3 sequences, about 69% of which appear only once. The sample comprised cultured T cells, either the whole culture or a sorted T cell fraction (not recorded which). Subset indicated: Tr1-enriched cell product generated in vitro against host alloantigens. The chain is built from TRBV2 and TRBJ2-7; D unresolved. The clonotype was recovered from a human donor in good health. CDR3 nucleotides: TGTGCCAGGAGGCTTGACTTAGTCCCCTACGAGCAGTACTTC. Amino acid sequence: CARRLDLVPYEQYF. Supplemented by reference TRBV2 and TRBJ2-7, the full variable domain reads EPEVTQTPSHQVTQMGQEVILRCVPISNHLYFYWYRQILGQKVEFLVSFYNNEISEKSEIFDDQFSVERPDGSNFTLKIRSTKLEDSAMYFCARRLDLVPYEQYFGPGTRLTVT.